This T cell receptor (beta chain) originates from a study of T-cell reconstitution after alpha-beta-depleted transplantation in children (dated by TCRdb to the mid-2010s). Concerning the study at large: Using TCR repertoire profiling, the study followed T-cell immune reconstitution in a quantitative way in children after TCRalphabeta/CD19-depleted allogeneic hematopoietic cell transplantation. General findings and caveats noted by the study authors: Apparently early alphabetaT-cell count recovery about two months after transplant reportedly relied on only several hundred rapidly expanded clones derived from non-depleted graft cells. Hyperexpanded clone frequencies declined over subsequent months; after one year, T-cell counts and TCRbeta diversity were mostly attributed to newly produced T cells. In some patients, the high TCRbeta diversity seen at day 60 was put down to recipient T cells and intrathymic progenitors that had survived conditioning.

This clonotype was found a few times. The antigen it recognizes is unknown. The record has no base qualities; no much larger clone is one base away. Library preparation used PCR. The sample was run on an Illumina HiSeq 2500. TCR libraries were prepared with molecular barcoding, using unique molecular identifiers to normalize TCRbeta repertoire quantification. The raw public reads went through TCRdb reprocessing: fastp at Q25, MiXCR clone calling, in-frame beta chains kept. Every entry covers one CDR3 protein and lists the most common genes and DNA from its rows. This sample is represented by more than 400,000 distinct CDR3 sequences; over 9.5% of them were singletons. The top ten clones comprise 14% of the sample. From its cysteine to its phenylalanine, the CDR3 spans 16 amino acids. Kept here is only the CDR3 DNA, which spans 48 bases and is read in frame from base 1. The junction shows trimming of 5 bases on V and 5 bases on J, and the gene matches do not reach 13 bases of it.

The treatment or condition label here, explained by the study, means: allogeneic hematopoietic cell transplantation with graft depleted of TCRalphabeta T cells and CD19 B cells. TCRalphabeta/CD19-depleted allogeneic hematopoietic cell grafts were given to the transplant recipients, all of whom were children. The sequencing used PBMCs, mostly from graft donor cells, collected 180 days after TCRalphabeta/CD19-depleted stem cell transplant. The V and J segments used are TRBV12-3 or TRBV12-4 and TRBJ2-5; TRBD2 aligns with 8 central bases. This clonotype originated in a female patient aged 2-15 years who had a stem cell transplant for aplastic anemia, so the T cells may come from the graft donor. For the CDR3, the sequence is CASSLPRASGQETQYF. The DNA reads TGTGCCAGCAGTCTACCGAGGGCTAGCGGGCAGGAGACCCAGTACTTC.